This TCR beta chain was profiled in a study of blood T cell repertoires in COVID-19. The method was immunoSEQ multiplex PCR; TCRdb's version includes in-frame clones alone and lacks a portion of them. The sample yields 150,000 or so clones, more than 70% seen once. Germline values: CDR1 PRHDT, CDR2 FYEKMQ (reference sequence). This CDR3 spans 16 amino acids. Trimming removed 5 bases from V and 4 bases from J, with 18 bases in between. The origin of this receptor is a man aged 35 to 55 who had recovered from COVID-19. This chain links TRBV13 with TRBJ2-1; tentatively, D is TRBD1 (6 bases). The sequencing input was PBMCs or T cells enriched from blood (not recorded which). The CDR3 nucleotides are TGTGCCAGCAGCCCCTTCTTCGGACAGCCATACAATGAGCAGTTCTTC. Protein product: CASSPFFGQPYNEQFF.